This is a list of T cell receptor beta chains from one sample in a study of T cells in Graves' hyperthyroidism and ophthalmopathy. TCRdb redid the calling of the multiplex PCR reads with MiXCR, one entry per CDR3 protein. The sample lists 350,000 to 450,000 distinct CDR3 sequences, roughly a sixth occurring once. The sequenced sample consisted of blood. The source is a woman aged 25-40 years with Graves' hyperthyroidism that later progressed to Graves' ophthalmopathy. CDR3s include the opening cysteine and the closing phenylalanine or tryptophan. D genes are given only for firm matches. Only some rows state a clone size, as once, few, many or a class for expanded clones.

clone size	V gene	J gene	D gene	CDR3 protein	CDR3 DNA
once	TRBV4-3	TRBJ2-7	.	CASSRVSEEYEQYF	TGCGCCAGCAGCCGGGTCTCCGAGGAGTACGAGCAGTACTTC
few	TRBV30	TRBJ1-1	TRBD1	CAWSPTGTGTKAFF	TGTGCCTGGAGTCCAACCGGGACAGGGACCAAAGCTTTCTTT
many	TRBV24-1	TRBJ2-5	TRBD2	CATSDPTGGKETQYF	TGTGCCACCAGTGATCCGACGGGAGGAAAAGAGACCCAGTACTTC
many	TRBV19	TRBJ2-7	.	CASSIAGHNEQYF	TGTGCCAGTAGTATCGCGGGACACAACGAGCAGTACTTC
few	TRBV29-1	TRBJ2-1	.	CSVEEFGLPGAYNEQFF	TGCAGCGTTGAAGAATTTGGACTCCCGGGGGCCTACAATGAGCAGTTCTTC
.	TRBV9	TRBJ2-3	.	CASSVAGTSTDTQYF	TGTGCCAGCAGCGTAGCGGGAACTAGCACAGATACGCAGTATTTT
.	TRBV9	TRBJ1-2	TRBD1	CASSTFGDRDYGYTF	TGTGCCAGCAGCACATTCGGGGACAGAGACTATGGCTACACCTTC
once	TRBV27	TRBJ1-5	TRBD1	CASSLTGGGGSQPQRF	TGTGCCAGCAGTTTAACGGGAGGGGGCGGCAGTCAGCCCCAGCGTTTT
few	TRBV6-1	TRBJ2-1	.	CASRGAGSAYNEQFF	TGTGCCAGCAGAGGGGCAGGGTCGGCCTACAATGAGCAGTTCTTC
many	TRBV15	TRBJ1-2	TRBD1	CATSTGTGDDNYGYTF	TGTGCCACCAGCACCGGGACAGGGGACGACAACTATGGCTACACCTTC
.	TRBV6-5	TRBJ1-2	.	CASSYSVQANYGYTF	TGTGCCAGCAGTTACTCTGTCCAAGCCAACTATGGCTACACCTTC
few	TRBV20-1	TRBJ2-3	TRBD2	CSARAGGLVTDTQYF	TGCAGTGCTAGAGCGGGGGGGTTGGTTACAGATACGCAGTATTTT
.	TRBV2	TRBJ2-3	TRBD2	CASQLAGGPWGTQYF	TGTGCCAGCCAACTAGCGGGGGGGCCTTGGGGTACGCAGTATTTT
.	TRBV5-1	TRBJ2-3	.	CASSIRGAEDTQYF	TGCGCCAGCAGCATCCGGGGCGCAGAAGATACGCAGTATTTT
.	TRBV5-6	TRBJ1-2	.	CASSAFVTMFYGYTF	TGTGCCAGCAGCGCATTCGTCACAATGTTCTATGGCTACACCTTC
.	TRBV19	TRBJ2-5	.	CASSTLQETQYF	TGTGCCAGTAGTACCCTACAAGAGACCCAGTACTTC
few	TRBV30	TRBJ1-2	TRBD1	CAWSAPSPGGFGYTF	TGTGCCTGGAGTGCCCCGAGCCCAGGGGGCTTTGGCTACACCTTC
.	TRBV27	TRBJ2-4	TRBD2	CASSYGPRGGIQYF	TGTGCCAGCAGTTACGGGCCGCGGGGGGGCATTCAGTACTTC
.	TRBV9	TRBJ2-4	TRBD2	CASSAFGLAGPGDIQYF	TGTGCCAGCAGCGCATTCGGACTAGCGGGCCCGGGGGACATTCAGTACTTC
.	TRBV2	TRBJ1-5	.	CASKKTDGNQPQHF	TGTGCCAGCAAAAAGACGGACGGAAATCAGCCCCAGCATTTT
.	TRBV4-1	TRBJ1-1	TRBD1	CASSQEGGFTEAFF	TGCGCCAGCAGCCAAGAAGGGGGCTTCACTGAAGCTTTCTTT
.	TRBV20-1	TRBJ1-1	.	CSARGTDKQVEAFF	TGCAGTGCTAGAGGGACAGATAAACAAGTTGAAGCTTTCTTT
many	TRBV24-1	TRBJ1-2	TRBD1	CATNVGRGVYGYTF	TGTGCCACCAACGTCGGCAGGGGGGTATATGGCTACACCTTC
many	TRBV10-3	TRBJ2-5	TRBD2	CAISDRVAGALMETQYF	TGTGCCATCAGTGATAGGGTAGCGGGGGCGCTCATGGAGACCCAGTACTTC
many	TRBV6-1	TRBJ2-1	TRBD2	CASSGSGAYNEQFF	TGTGCCAGCAGTGGTAGCGGGGCCTACAATGAGCAGTTCTTC
.	TRBV7-9	TRBJ2-7	TRBD2	CASSPPIAGSSYEQYF	TGTGCCAGCAGCCCGCCTATAGCGGGGAGCTCCTACGAGCAGTACTTC
many	TRBV28	TRBJ2-7	.	CASSLYGGSAYEQYF	TGTGCCAGCAGTTTATATGGGGGGTCAGCCTACGAGCAGTACTTC
many	TRBV12-3/TRBV12-4	TRBJ2-3	.	CASSQLDTQYF	TGTGCCAGCAGCCAATTAGATACGCAGTATTTT
few	TRBV5-8	TRBJ1-2	.	CASSLTSLDGYTF	TGTGCCAGCAGCTTGACATCTTTGGATGGCTACACCTTC
.	TRBV11-2	TRBJ2-4	.	CASSLGATVRDKNIQYF	TGTGCCAGCAGCTTGGGGGCCACTGTACGGGATAAAAACATTCAGTACTTC
many	TRBV2	TRBJ2-5	.	CASSESGPGGETQYF	TGTGCCAGCAGTGAAAGTGGTCCCGGGGGAGAGACCCAGTACTTC
many	TRBV14	TRBJ2-1	TRBD2	CASSQVTGRATSYNEQFF	TGTGCCAGCAGCCAAGTTACCGGGAGGGCTACCTCCTACAATGAGCAGTTCTTC
.	TRBV2	TRBJ1-5	.	CASSEKGAGINQPQHF	TGTGCCAGCAGTGAAAAAGGGGCAGGAATAAATCAGCCCCAGCATTTT
.	TRBV27	TRBJ2-1	TRBD2	CASSSLAGGIPAYNEQFF	TGTGCCAGCAGTTCCCTAGCGGGAGGAATTCCCGCCTACAATGAGCAGTTCTTC
once	TRBV11-2	TRBJ2-7	TRBD2	CASSLYLPTREAREQYF	TGTGCCAGCAGCTTATATCTACCTACGCGGGAGGCTCGGGAGCAGTACTTC
many	TRBV15	TRBJ2-7	.	CATSRVGGTGEQYF	TGTGCCACCAGCAGAGTAGGGGGAACGGGGGAGCAGTACTTC
.	TRBV29-1	TRBJ2-5	TRBD2	CSVELAGETQYF	TGCAGCGTGGAACTAGCGGGAGAGACGCAGTACTTC